What follows are 5 T cell receptor beta chains derived from one specimen sequenced in a study of T cell changes during pregnancy in multiple sclerosis. The method was immunoSEQ multiplex PCR; TCRdb's version includes in-frame clones alone and lacks a portion of them. The repertoire holds under 60,000 clones, approximately 93% seen once, with 0.31% in the top ten. The sample consisted of CD4+ T cells from peripheral blood mononuclear cells, taken in the third trimester of pregnancy. The source of these receptors is a female donor with multiple sclerosis, enrolled in a pregnancy study.

The chain uses TRBV18 and TRBJ2-7; D is perhaps TRBD2 (5 bases). Trimming shortened V by 6 bases and J by 5 bases, and 20 bases separated the two germline ends. CDR1 is KGHSH and CDR2 is LQKENI in the germline V gene. The CDR3 is 15 residues long. The CDR3 sequence: CASSQGGRGRDEQYF. The CDR3 nucleotides read TGTGCCAGCTCCCAAGGCGGACGCGGGCGAGACGAGCAGTACTTC.

The chain combines TRBV12-5 with TRBJ1-3, with D perhaps matching TRBD1 (6 bases). Trimming stripped 2 bases from V and 9 bases from J, with 17 bases between. The CDR3 is made up of 15 amino acids. Germline values: CDR1 LGHNT, CDR2 FRNRAP. The CDR3 protein is CASGLKTGIAGTIYF. The CDR3 nucleotides read TGTGCTAGTGGTTTGAAAACAGGGATCGCTGGCACCATATATTTT.

The V call is TRBV19, the J call TRBJ1-1, with D possibly matching TRBD1 (6 bases). Germline values: CDR1 LNHDA, CDR2 SQIVND (reference sequence). The CDR3 is 13 residues long. V shed 7 bases and J shed 5 bases, with 14 bases lying between them. CDR3 coding DNA: TGTGCCAGTACCTTACAGGGAAGGACTGAAGCTTTCTTT. Residues: CASTLQGRTEAFF.

The gene calls are TRBV7-2 and TRBJ2-7; D might be TRBD1 (6 bases). The CDR3 covers 13 residues. Between the trimmed V and J ends, which lost 2 bases and 5 bases, there was a span of 10 bases. CDR1 is SGHTA and CDR2 is FQGNSA in the germline V gene. CDR3 nucleotides: TGTGCCAGCAGCTTAACAGGGACGAACGAGCAGTACTTC. This sequence encodes CASSLTGTNEQYF.

A remark on this clone: Distinct nucleotide sequences in the sample also encode this CDR3. The V call is TRBV5-1, the J call TRBJ2-1, with D possibly TRBD2 on 6 matching bases. The CDR3 runs 16 residues. The germline V gene has CDR1 SGHRS and CDR2 YFSETQ. With 0 bases removed from V and 0 bases from J, the gap between germline ends came to 10 bases. The CDR3 loop is CASSLVETSSYNEQFF. In DNA form, the CDR3 reads TGCGCCAGCAGCTTGGTTGAGACTAGCTCCTACAATGAGCAGTTCTTC. The variable domain in full, with the rest retrieved from reference TRBV5-1 and TRBJ2-1, is KAGVTQTPRYLIKTRGQQVTLSCSPISGHRSVSWYQQTPGQGLQFLFEYFSETQRNKGNFPGRFSGRQFSNSRSEMNVSTLELGDSALYLCASSLVETSSYNEQFFGPGTRLTVL.